This T cell receptor beta chain was identified during a study of radiotherapy plus CTLA-4 blockade in lung cancer (dated by TCRdb to 2016 to 2018). Concerning the study at large: Objective responses were observed in approximately 19% of enrolled patients, and disease control was achieved in around 30%.

Results the study describes overall, beyond this receptor: After treatment with radiotherapy and ipilimumab, TCR clones that originated in tumors expanded in peripheral blood. Early dynamic changes in blood T cell clones, together with increased serum interferon-beta after radiation, were reported as the strongest predictors of response.

The receptor library was made with the immunoSEQ multiplex PCR assay. Drawn from immuneACCESS, this table holds only the in-frame rearrangements with V and J called that TCRdb kept. Clones are partly lost; checked studies trace under half to an unresolved V gene and leave the rest unexplained. Across this sample there are some 62,000 clones, with approximately 80% seen only once. Jointly, the top ten make up approximately 4% of the sample. The CDR3 runs 16 amino acids, cysteine and phenylalanine included. Only the CDR3 portion is preserved as DNA: 48 bases, with reading frame beginning at the first base. Of note for this clone: This receptor's antigen is unknown. Base qualities are not provided; no much larger clone lies one nucleotide away.

The study tested focal radiation therapy combined with CTLA-4 blockade (ipilimumab) in patients with chemo-refractory metastatic non-small-cell lung cancer. This specimen was peripheral blood, taken from a patient treated with radiotherapy plus ipilimumab. Rearrangement joined TRBV21-1 to TRBJ2-2; the D call of TRBD2 is as the table states it, not checked on the DNA. TRBV21-1 is a listed pseudogene. This receptor was taken from a human donor with non-small cell lung cancer who had a complete response to radiotherapy plus ipilimumab. The DNA reads TGTGCCAGCATCTGGACTGATCGAAATATGACCGGGGAGCTGTTTTTT. The translation is CASIWTDRNMTGELFF.